These T cell receptor beta chains were read from a single sample in a study of T cell responses to AZD1222 COVID-19 vaccine. Sequencing used immunoSEQ multiplex PCR; TCRdb keeps in-frame clones, though not all of them. This sample carries 70,000 to 95,000 clones, 88% of them seen once, and the ten largest clones take 6% to 7.5%. The sequenced sample was peripheral blood, obtained 28 days after the second AZD1222 dose. The receptors originated from an adult who received the AZD1222 COVID-19 vaccine. CDR3s include the opening cysteine and the closing phenylalanine or tryptophan. D genes are given only for firm matches. The size field is filled for only some rows; it gives once, few, many or a size class.

V	size	D	J	CDR3	DNA
TRBV5-4	.	TRBD2	TRBJ2-7	CASSPKAGGLYF	TGTGCCAGCAGCCCAAAGGCGGGGGGCCTGTACTTC
TRBV14	.	.	TRBJ1-2	CASSQGIYGYTF	TGTGCCAGCAGCCAAGGAATCTATGGCTACACCTTC
TRBV18	.	.	TRBJ1-2	CASSPRSDTVFYGYTF	TGTGCCAGCTCACCACGCAGTGACACGGTCTTCTATGGCTACACCTTC
TRBV29-1	.	.	TRBJ2-3	CSVEIRANQYF	TGCAGCGTTGAAATAAGGGCGAACCAGTATTTT
TRBV11-2	.	.	TRBJ1-1	CASSQAQTGNTEAFF	TGTGCCAGCAGCCAGGCTCAGACAGGGAACACTGAAGCTTTCTTT
TRBV4-2	.	TRBD2	TRBJ2-3	CASSQKRGLAVDTQYF	TGTGCCAGCAGCCAAAAACGGGGACTAGCGGTAGATACGCAGTATTTT
TRBV7-8	once	.	TRBJ1-6	CASSSNREPSPLHF	TGTGCCAGCAGCTCCAACAGGGAGCCCTCACCCCTCCACTTT
TRBV11-3	.	.	TRBJ1-5	CASSLEVRTSYYSNQPQHF	TGTGCCAGCAGCTTAGAAGTCAGAACCTCCTATTATAGCAATCAGCCCCAGCATTTT
TRBV29-1	.	TRBD1	TRBJ2-3	CSVVDRGLTDTQYF	TGCAGCGTTGTGGACAGGGGGCTCACAGATACGCAGTATTTT
TRBV5-1	.	.	TRBJ2-1	CASNPADSLNNEQFF	TGCGCCAGCAACCCGGCGGACTCATTGAACAATGAGCAGTTCTTC